This T cell receptor (beta chain) was recorded in a study of radiotherapy plus CTLA-4 blockade in lung cancer. Study at large: Among patients, about 17% showed objective responses, and approximately 30% had disease control.

The data were produced by immunoSEQ multiplex PCR, yet TCRdb's version contains in-frame clones alone and is incomplete. Counted here are about 83,000 clones, around 79% occurring once; the ten biggest clones make up approximately 4%. The table lists this clone with a count of one. Its target is unknown. Whole-study results and caveats: Among reported predictors of response, early blood T cell clone dynamics with interferon-beta performed best. Blood TCR clones of tumor origin expanded after radiotherapy plus ipilimumab.

In germline, CDR1 is ENHRY, CDR2 SYGVKD. CDR3 length: 13 amino acids. V shed 6 bases and J 6 bases; nucleotides not matched to a gene: 4. Lung cancer patients with chemo-refractory metastatic non-small-cell disease were given focal radiation plus CTLA-4 blockade with ipilimumab. The sequence was collected from a human donor with non-small cell lung cancer who had a partial response to radiotherapy plus ipilimumab. Some clones in this sample may be carry-over from other donors' samples. The material sequenced was peripheral blood, taken from a patient treated with radiotherapy plus ipilimumab. V and J are TRBV10-3 and TRBJ2-3; TRBD2 matches 9 bases. CDR3 in amino acids: CAISFAGGDTQYF. The CDR3 DNA reads TGTGCCATCAGCTTCGCGGGGGGGGATACGCAGTATTTT.